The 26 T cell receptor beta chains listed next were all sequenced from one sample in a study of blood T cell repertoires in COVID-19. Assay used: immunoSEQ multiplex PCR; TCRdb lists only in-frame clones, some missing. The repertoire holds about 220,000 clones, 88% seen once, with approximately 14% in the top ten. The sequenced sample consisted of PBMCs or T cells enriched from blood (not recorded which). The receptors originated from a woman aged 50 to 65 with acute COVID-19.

The CDR3 coding sequence is TGTGCCAGCTCTCAACAGGGTTTGGCCGGGGAGCTGTTTTTT. Its translation: CASSQQGLAGELFF. The chain uses TRBV18 and TRBJ2-2, with D perhaps matching TRBD1 (6 bases). From germline, CDR1 is KGHSH and CDR2 LQKENI. The CDR3 is made up of 14 amino acids. V dropped 6 bases and J dropped 6 bases, with 14 bases sitting between them. The full variable domain, rest sourced from reference TRBV18 and TRBJ2-2, is NAGVMQNPRHLVRRRGQEARLRCSPMKGHSHVYWYRQLPEEGLKFMVYLQKENIIDESGMPKERFSAEFPKEGPSILRIQQVVRGDSAAYFCASSQQGLAGELFFGEGSRLTVL.

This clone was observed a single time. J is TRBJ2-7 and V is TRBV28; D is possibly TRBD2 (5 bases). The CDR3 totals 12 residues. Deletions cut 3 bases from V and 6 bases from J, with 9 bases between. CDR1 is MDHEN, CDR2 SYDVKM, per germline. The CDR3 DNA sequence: TGTGCCAGCAGTTTGAGGGTCCGCGAGCAGTACTTC. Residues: CASSLRVREQYF.

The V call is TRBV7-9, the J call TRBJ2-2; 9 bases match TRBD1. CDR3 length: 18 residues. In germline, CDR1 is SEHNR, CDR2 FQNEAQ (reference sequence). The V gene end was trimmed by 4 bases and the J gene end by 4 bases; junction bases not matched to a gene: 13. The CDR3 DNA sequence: TGTGCCAGCAGCTCTAGAGGGACAGGGTCGGTTTCCACCGGGGAGCTGTTTTTT. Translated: CASSSRGTGSVSTGELFF. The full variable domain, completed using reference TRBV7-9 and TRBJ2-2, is DTGVSQNPRHKITKRGQNVTFRCDPISEHNRLYWYRQTLGQGPEFLTYFQNEAQLEKSRLLSDRFSAERPKGSFSTLEIQRTEQGDSAMYLCASSSRGTGSVSTGELFFGEGSRLTVL.

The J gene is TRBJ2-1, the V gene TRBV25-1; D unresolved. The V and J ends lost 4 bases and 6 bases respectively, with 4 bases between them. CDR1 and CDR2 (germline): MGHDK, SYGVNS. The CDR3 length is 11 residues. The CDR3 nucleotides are TGTGCCAGCAGTGTAGTCAATGAGCAGTTCTTC. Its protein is CASSVVNEQFF. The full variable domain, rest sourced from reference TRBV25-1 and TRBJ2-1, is EADIYQTPRYLVIGTGKKITLECSQTMGHDKMYWYQQDPGMELHLIHYSYGVNSTEKGDLSSESTVSRIRTEHFPLTLESARPSHTSQYLCASSVVNEQFFGPGTRLTVL.

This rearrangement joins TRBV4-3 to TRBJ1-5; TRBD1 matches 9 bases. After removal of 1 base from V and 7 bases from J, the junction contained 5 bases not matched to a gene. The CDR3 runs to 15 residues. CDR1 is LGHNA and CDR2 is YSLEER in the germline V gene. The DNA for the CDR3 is TGCGCCAGCAGCCAAGGGACAGGGGTACGCCAGCCCCAGCATTTT. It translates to CASSQGTGVRQPQHF.

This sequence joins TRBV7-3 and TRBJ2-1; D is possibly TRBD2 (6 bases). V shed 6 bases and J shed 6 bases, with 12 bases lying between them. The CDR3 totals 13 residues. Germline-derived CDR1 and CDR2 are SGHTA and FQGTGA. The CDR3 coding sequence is TGTGCCAGCAGAAACGGACTAACCAATGAGCAGTTCTTC. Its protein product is CASRNGLTNEQFF.

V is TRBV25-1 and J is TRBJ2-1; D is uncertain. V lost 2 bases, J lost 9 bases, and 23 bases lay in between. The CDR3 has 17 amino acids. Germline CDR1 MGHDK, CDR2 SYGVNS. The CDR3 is CASSEVSGRHILGEQFF. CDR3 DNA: TGTGCCAGCAGTGAAGTGTCCGGTAGACACATCCTCGGTGAGCAGTTCTTC.

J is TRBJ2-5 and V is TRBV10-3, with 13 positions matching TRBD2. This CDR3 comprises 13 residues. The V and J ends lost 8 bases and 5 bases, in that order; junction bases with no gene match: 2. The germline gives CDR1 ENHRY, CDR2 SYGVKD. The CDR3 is CAIGLAGVETQYF. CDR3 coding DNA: TGTGCCATCGGACTAGCGGGAGTTGAGACCCAGTACTTC.

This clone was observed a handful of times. In DNA, the CDR3 is TGTGCCAGTACCCCTGGGGGGGTCGGTACAAGGGAAAAACTGTTTTTT. It specifies CASTPGGVGTREKLFF. This rearrangement joins TRBV19 to TRBJ1-4; D possibly corresponds to TRBD1 (5 bases). Trimming left V 7 bases short and J 8 bases short, with 23 bases between. The germline CDR1 and CDR2 sequences are LNHDA and SQIVND (reference sequence). The CDR3 is 16 residues long.

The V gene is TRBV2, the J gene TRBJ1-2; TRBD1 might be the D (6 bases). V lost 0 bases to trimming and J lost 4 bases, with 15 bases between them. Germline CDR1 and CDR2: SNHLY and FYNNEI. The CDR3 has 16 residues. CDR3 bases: TGTGCCAGCAGTGAAGCGGGGCAGGGACACCTCTATGGCTACACCTTC. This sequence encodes CASSEAGQGHLYGYTF.

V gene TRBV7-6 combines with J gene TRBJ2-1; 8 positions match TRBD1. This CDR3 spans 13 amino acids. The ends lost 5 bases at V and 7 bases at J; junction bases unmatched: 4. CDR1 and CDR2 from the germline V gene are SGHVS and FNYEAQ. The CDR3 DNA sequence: TGTGCCAGCAGCCATAGACAGGGGAATGAGCAGTTCTTC. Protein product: CASSHRQGNEQFF.

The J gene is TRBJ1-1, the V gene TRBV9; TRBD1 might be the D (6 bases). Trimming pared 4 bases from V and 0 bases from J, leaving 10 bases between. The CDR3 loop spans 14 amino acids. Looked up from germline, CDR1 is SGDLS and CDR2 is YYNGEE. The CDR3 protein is CASSPGALNTEAFF. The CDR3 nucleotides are TGTGCCAGCAGCCCAGGGGCCCTGAACACTGAAGCTTTCTTT. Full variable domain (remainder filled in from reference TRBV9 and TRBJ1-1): DSGVTQTPKHLITATGQRVTLRCSPRSGDLSVYWYQQSLDQGLQFLIQYYNGEERAKGNILERFSAQQFPDLHSELNLSSLELGDSALYFCASSPGALNTEAFFGQGTRLTVV.

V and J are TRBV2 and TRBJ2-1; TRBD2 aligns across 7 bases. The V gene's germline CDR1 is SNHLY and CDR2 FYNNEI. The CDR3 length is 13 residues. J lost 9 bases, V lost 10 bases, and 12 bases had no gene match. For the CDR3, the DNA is TGTGCCACAAGACTAGCTGCCGGAGGTGAGCAGTTCTTC. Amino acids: CATRLAAGGEQFF.

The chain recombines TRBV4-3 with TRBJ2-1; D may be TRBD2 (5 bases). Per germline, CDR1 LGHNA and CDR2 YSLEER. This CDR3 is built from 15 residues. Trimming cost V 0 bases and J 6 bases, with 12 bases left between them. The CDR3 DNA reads TGCGCCAGCAGCCAAGATCCCGCGGGCAGCAATGAGCAGTTCTTC. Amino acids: CASSQDPAGSNEQFF.

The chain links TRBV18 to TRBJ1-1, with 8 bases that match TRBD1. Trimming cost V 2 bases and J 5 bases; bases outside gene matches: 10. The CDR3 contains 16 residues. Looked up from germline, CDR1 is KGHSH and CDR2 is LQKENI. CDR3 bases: TGTGCCAGCTCACCATATCAGGGGGCGGAAGGTACTGAAGCTTTCTTT. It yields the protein CASSPYQGAEGTEAFF.

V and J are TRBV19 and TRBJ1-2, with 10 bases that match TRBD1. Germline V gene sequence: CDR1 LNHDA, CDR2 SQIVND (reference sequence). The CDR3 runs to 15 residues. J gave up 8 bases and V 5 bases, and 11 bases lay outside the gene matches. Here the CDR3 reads CASSGSGTGAAGYTF. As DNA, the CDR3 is TGTGCCAGTAGTGGATCCGGGACAGGGGCCGCGGGCTACACCTTC.

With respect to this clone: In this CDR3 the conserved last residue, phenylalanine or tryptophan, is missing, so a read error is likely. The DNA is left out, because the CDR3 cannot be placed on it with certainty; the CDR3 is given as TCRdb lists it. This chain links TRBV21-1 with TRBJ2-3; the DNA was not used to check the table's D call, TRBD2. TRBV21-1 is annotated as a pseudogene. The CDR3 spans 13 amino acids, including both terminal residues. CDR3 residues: CASSKGSSGGNRD.

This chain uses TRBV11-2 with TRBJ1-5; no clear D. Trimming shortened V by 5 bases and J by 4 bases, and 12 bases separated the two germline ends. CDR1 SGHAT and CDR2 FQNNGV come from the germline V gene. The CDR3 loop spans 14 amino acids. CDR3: CASSPPGPNQPQHF. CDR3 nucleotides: TGTGCCAGCAGCCCCCCGGGTCCGAATCAGCCCCAGCATTTT.

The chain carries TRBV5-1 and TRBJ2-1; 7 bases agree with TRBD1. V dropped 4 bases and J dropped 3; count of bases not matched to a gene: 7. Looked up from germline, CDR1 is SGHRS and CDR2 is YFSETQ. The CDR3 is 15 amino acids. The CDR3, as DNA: TGCGCCAGCAGCCGTACCGGGACAGACTACAATGAGCAGTTCTTC. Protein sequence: CASSRTGTDYNEQFF.

The CDR3 DNA sequence: TGTGCCAGTAGTATTAGTAAAGGGGGTTACGAGCAGTACTTC. This encodes CASSISKGGYEQYF. This rearrangement joins TRBV19 to TRBJ2-7; perhaps TRBD1 as D (6 bases). This CDR3 comprises 14 residues. V lost 3 bases and J 4 bases, leaving 13 bases between the germline ends. Germline lookup yields CDR1 LNHDA and CDR2 SQIVND (reference sequence).

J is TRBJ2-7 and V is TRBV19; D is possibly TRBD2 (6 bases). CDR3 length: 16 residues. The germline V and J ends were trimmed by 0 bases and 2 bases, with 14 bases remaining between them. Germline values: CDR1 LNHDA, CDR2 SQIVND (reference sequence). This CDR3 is CASSIDLRRGTYEQYF. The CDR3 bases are TGTGCCAGTAGTATAGATCTGCGCCGGGGGACCTACGAGCAGTACTTC.

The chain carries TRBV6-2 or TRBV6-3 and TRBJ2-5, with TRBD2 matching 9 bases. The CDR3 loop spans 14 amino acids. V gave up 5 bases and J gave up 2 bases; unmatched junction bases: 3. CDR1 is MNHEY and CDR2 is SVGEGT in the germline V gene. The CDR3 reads CASSRLAVQETQYF. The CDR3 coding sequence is TGTGCCAGCAGTAGACTAGCGGTTCAAGAGACCCAGTACTTC.

In nucleotides, the CDR3 is TGTGCCAGCAGCGTAGGTGGGGGCGCAGATACGCAGTATTTT. Protein product: CASSVGGGADTQYF. The chain links TRBV9 to TRBJ2-3; a possible D gene is TRBD1 (6 bases). Germline assignment: CDR1 SGDLS and CDR2 YYNGEE. CDR3 length: 14 residues. V lost 0 bases to trimming and J lost 4 bases, with 9 bases between them.

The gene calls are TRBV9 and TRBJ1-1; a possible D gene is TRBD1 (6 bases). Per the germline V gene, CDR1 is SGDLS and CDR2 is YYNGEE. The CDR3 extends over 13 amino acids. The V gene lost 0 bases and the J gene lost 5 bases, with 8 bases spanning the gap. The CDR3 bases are TGTGCCAGCAGCGTAGGCAGGGGTACTGAAGCTTTCTTT. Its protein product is CASSVGRGTEAFF.

The CDR3 spells CASSRTGVNEQFF. CDR3 sequence (DNA): TGTGCCAGCAGCAGGACTGGGGTTAATGAGCAGTTCTTC. This rearrangement joins TRBV5-6 to TRBJ2-1, with D possibly matching TRBD2 (5 bases). The germline V and J ends were trimmed by 4 bases and 7 bases, with 12 bases remaining between them. The CDR3 is 13 amino acids. CDR1 is SGHDT and CDR2 is YYEEEE in the germline V gene.

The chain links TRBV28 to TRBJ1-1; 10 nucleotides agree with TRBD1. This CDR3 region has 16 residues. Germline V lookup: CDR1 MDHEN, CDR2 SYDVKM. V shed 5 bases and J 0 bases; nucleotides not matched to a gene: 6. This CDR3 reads CASSDDRGPVNTEAFF. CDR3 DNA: TGTGCCAGCAGTGACGACAGGGGGCCCGTGAACACTGAAGCTTTCTTT. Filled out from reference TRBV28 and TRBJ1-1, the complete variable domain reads DVKVTQSSRYLVKRTGEKVFLECVQDMDHENMFWYRQDPGLGLRLIYFSYDVKMKEKGDIPEGYSVSREKKERFSLILESASTNQTSMYLCASSDDRGPVNTEAFFGQGTRLTVV.